This T cell receptor beta chain was recovered during a study of tumor and adjacent non-tumor tissue in lung cancer. Study-wide findings and caveats: Tumor tissue had significantly higher TCR diversity than normal lung.

CDR1 and CDR2 (germline): SQVTM, ANQGSEA. Termini included, the CDR3 measures 12 amino acids. Concerning this clonotype itself: As yet, its antigen is unknown. Given the absence of the conserved phenylalanine or tryptophan at the CDR3 end, a read error is likely. The DNA is omitted, as the CDR3 cannot be located on it reliably, and the CDR3 follows TCRdb's listing.

This sample's RNA came from whole unsorted tissue. More than 3 cm separated this lung sample from the edge of the tumor. TCRbeta libraries were built with three rounds of nested PCR, modified from ARM-PCR. MiXCR was run by TCRdb on the multiplex PCR reads, yielding one entry per CDR3 protein. The sample consists of 60,000 to 85,000 distinct CDR3 sequences, about 77% of them appearing once. Sequencing was performed on distant non-tumor lung tissue. The chain recombines TRBV29-1 with TRBJ2-5. This clonotype originated in a man aged 55 to 70 with non-small cell lung cancer. CDR3 amino acids: CSVDFQTETKYC.